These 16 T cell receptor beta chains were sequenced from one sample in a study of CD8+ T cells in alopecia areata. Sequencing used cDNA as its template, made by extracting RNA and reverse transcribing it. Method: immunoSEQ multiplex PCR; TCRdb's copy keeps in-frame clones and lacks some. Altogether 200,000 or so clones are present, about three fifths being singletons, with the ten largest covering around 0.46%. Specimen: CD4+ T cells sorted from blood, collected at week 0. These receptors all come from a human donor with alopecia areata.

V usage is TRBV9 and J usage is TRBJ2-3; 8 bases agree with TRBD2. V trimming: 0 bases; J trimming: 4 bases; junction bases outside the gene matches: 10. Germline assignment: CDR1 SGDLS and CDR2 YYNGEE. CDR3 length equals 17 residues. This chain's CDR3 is CASSVGPHPGGADTQYF. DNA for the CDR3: TGTGCCAGCAGCGTAGGCCCTCACCCGGGAGGGGCAGATACGCAGTATTTT.

The CDR3 protein is CASRPEDRFNSPLHF. CDR3 sequence (DNA): TGTGCCAGCAGACCCGAGGACAGGTTTAATTCACCCCTCCACTTT. This rearrangement joins TRBV6-5 to TRBJ1-6; TRBD1 matches at 7 bases. Germline assignment: CDR1 MNHEY and CDR2 SVGAGI. This CDR3 spans 15 amino acids. Trimming took 6 bases from V and 6 from J; bases not matched to a gene: 8.

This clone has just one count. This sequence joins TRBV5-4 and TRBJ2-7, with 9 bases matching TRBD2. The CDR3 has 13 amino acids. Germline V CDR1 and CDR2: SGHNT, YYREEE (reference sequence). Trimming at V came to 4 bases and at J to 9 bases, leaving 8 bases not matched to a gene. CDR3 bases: TGTGCCAGCAGCACAGCGGGAGGACCTGTGCAGTACTTC. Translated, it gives CASSTAGGPVQYF.

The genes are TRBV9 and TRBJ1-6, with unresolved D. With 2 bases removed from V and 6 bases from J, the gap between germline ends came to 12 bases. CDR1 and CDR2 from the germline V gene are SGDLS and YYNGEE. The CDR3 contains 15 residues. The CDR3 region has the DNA TGTGCCAGCAGCGTCGCAATCAGCGGTAATTCACCCCTCCACTTT. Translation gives CASSVAISGNSPLHF.

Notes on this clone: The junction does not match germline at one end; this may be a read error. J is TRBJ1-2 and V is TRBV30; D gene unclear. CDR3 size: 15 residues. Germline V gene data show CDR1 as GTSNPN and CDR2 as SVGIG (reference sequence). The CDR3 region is CAGVPSRYTNYGYTF. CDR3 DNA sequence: TGCGCGGGAGTCCCCTCGAGATACACTAACTATGGCTACACCTTC. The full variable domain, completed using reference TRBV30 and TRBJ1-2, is SQTIHQWPATLVQPVGSPLSLECTVEGTSNPNLYWYRQAAGRGLQLLFYSVGIGQISSEVPQNLSASRPQDRQFILSSKKLLLSDSGFYLCAGVPSRYTNYGYTFGSGTRLTVV.

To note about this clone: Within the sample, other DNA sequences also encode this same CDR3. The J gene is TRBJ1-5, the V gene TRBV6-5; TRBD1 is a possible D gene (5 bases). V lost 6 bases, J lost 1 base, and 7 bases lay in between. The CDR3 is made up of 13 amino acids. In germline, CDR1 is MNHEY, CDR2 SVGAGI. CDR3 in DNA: TGTGCCAGCAGGCGACAGAGCAATCAGCCCCAGCATTTT. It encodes CASRRQSNQPQHF.

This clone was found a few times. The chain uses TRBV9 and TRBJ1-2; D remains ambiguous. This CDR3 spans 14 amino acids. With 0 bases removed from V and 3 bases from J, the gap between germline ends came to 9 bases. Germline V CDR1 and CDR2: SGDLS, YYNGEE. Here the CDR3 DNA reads TGTGCCAGCAGCGTAGGACTTGCAGACTATGGCTACACCTTC. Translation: CASSVGLADYGYTF.

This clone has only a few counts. CDR3 residues: CASSPREPRFNEQFF. The CDR3 DNA reads TGCGCCAGCAGCCCACGGGAGCCCCGCTTCAATGAGCAGTTCTTC. This rearrangement joins TRBV4-1 to TRBJ2-1; tentatively, D is TRBD2 (6 bases). Germline values: CDR1 MGHRA, CDR2 YSYEKL. With 4 bases removed from V and 6 bases from J, the gap between germline ends came to 16 bases. The CDR3 is made up of 15 amino acids.

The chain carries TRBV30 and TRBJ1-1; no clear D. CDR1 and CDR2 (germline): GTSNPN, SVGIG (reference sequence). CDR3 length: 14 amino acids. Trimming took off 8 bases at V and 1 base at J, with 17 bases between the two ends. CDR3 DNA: TGTGCCAGCCGCGGGGTTTCCGCGAACACTGAAGCTTTCTTT. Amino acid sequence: CASRGVSANTEAFF.

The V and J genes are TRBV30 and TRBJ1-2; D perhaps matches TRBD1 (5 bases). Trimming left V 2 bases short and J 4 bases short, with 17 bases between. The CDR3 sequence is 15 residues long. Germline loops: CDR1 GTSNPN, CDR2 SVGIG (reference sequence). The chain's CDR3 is CAWSSTGTPRYGYTF. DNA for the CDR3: TGTGCCTGGAGTAGCACCGGGACTCCTCGCTATGGCTACACCTTC.

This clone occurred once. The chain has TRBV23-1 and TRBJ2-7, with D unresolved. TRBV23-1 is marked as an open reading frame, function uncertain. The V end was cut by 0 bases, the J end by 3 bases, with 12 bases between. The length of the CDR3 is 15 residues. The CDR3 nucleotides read TGCGCCAGCAGTCAATCGGTGCGGCAGAACTACGAGCAGTACTTC. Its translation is CASSQSVRQNYEQYF.

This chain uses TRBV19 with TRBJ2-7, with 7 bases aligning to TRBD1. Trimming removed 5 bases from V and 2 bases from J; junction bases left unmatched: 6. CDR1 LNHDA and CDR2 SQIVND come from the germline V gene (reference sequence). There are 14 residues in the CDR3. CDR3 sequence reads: CASSPSTGPYEQYF. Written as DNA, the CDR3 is TGTGCCAGTAGTCCCTCGACAGGGCCCTACGAGCAGTACTTC.

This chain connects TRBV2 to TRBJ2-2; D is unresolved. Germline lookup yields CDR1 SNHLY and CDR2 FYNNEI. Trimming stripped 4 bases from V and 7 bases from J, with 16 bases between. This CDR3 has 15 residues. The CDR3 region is CASSGATIMGGELFF. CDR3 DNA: TGTGCCAGCAGTGGAGCTACCATTATGGGCGGGGAGCTGTTTTTT.

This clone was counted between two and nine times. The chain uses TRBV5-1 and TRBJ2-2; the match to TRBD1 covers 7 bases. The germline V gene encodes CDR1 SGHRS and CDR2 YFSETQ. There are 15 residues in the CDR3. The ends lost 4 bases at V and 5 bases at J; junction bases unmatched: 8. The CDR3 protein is CASSVEGQSTGELFF. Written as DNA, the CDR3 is TGCGCCAGCAGCGTAGAGGGACAGTCAACCGGGGAGCTGTTTTTT.

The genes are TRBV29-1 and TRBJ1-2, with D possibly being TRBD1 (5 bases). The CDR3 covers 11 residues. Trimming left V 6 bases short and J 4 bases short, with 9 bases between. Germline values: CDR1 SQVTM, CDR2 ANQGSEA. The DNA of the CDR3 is TGCAGCGTACCCGACAGCTATGGCTACACCTTC. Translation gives CSVPDSYGYTF.

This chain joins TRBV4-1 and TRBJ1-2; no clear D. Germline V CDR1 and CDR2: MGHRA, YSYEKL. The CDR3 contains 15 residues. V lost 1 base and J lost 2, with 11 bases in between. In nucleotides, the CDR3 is TGCGCCAGCAGCCAAGTAACTCGCCCCAACTATGGCTACACCTTC. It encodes CASSQVTRPNYGYTF.